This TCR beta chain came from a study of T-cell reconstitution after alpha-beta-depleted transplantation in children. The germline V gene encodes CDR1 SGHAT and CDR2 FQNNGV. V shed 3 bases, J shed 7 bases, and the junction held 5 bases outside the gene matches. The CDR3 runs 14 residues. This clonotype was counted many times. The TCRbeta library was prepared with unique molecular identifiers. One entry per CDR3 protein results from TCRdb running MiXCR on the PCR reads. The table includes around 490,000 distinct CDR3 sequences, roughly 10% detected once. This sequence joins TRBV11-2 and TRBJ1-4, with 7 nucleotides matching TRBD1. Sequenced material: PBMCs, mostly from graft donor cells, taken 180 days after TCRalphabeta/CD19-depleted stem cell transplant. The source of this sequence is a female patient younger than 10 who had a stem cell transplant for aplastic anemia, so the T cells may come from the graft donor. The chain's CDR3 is CASSFGTGAEKLFF. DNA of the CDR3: TGTGCCAGCAGCTTTGGAACAGGGGCTGAAAAACTGTTTTTT.